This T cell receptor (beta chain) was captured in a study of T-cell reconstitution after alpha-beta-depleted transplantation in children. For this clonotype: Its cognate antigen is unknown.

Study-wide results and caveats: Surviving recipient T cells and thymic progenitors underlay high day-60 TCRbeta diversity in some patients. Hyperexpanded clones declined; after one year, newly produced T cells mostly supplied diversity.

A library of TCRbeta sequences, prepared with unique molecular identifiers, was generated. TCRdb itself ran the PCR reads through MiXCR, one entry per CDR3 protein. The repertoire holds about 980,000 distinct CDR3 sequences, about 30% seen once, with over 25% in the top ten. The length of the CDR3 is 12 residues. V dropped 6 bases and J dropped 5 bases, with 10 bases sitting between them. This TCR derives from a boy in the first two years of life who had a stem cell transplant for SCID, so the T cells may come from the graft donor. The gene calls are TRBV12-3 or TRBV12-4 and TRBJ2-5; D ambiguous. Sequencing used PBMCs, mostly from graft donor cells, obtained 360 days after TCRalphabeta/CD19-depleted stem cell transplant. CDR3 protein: CASSHRAETQYF. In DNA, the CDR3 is TGTGCCAGCAGCCACCGGGCGGAGACCCAGTACTTC.